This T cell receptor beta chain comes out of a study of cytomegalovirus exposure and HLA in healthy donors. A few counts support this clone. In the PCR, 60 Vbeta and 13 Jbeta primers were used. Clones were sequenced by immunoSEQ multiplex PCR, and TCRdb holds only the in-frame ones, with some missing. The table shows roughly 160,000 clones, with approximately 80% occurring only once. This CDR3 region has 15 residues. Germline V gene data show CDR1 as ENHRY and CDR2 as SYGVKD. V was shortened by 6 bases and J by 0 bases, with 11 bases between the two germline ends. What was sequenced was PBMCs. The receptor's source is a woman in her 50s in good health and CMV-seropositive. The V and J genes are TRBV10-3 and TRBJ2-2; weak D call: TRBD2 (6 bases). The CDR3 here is CAIRGTDPNTGELFF. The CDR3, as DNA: TGTGCCATCAGGGGGACTGATCCGAACACCGGGGAGCTGTTTTTT.